These 11 T cell receptor beta chains were all obtained from the same sample, sequenced in a study of cytomegalovirus exposure and HLA in healthy donors. The protocol was immunoSEQ multiplex PCR, while the TCRdb copy is restricted to in-frame clones and leaves out a portion. The table has tens of thousands of clones, about 94% seen once; the top ten hold about 4.5%. The sample comprised PBMCs. The source of these receptors is a man between 18 and 35 years old in good health and CMV-seropositive.

J is TRBJ1-1 and V is TRBV28; a weak D match, TRBD1 (5 bases). The V gene's germline CDR1 is MDHEN and CDR2 SYDVKM. Between the trimmed V and J ends, which lost 8 bases and 7 bases, there was a span of 20 bases. The CDR3 loop spans 14 amino acids. CDR3 nucleotides: TGTGCCAGCTTCAACGCGGCAGGGTTAGATGAAGCTTTCTTT. Amino acids: CASFNAAGLDEAFF.

The chain links TRBV12-5 to TRBJ1-1; D is ambiguous. From germline, CDR1 is LGHNT and CDR2 FRNRAP. The CDR3 spans 12 residues. Trimming cost V 0 bases and J 9 bases, with 8 bases left between them. This CDR3 reads CASGLVPIQAFF. CDR3 DNA: TGTGCTAGTGGTTTGGTACCTATACAAGCTTTCTTT.

Details on this clone: Other DNA sequences within the sample encode an identical CDR3. The chain carries TRBV6-1 and TRBJ2-2, with 12 bases fitting TRBD2. The CDR3 has 15 amino acids. V shed 2 bases and J 6 bases; nucleotides not matched to a gene: 1. Germline-derived CDR1 and CDR2 are MNHNS and SASEGT. The CDR3 sequence: CASSELAGGPGELFF. CDR3 DNA: TGTGCCAGCAGTGAACTAGCGGGGGGGCCCGGGGAGCTGTTTTTT.

The gene calls are TRBV27 and TRBJ1-1; 8 bases line up with TRBD1. This CDR3 is built from 16 residues. The germline gives CDR1 MNHEY, CDR2 SMNVEV (reference sequence). V shed 3 bases and J 4 bases; nucleotides not matched to a gene: 10. The CDR3 sequence: CASSFGTGGWVTEAFF. In DNA, the CDR3 is TGTGCCAGCAGTTTTGGGACAGGTGGATGGGTCACTGAAGCTTTCTTT.

The V gene is TRBV30, the J gene TRBJ1-3, with D perhaps TRBD1 (6 bases). Looked up from germline, CDR1 is GTSNPN and CDR2 is SVGIG (reference sequence). Trimming pared 0 bases from V and 0 bases from J, leaving 15 bases between. This CDR3 has 17 residues. Written as DNA, the CDR3 is TGTGCCTGGAGTGTACAGGTGGACAGCGCCTCTGGAAACACCATATATTTT. Translating it yields CAWSVQVDSASGNTIYF.

The CDR3, as DNA: TGTGCCAGCAGTGTGACAGGAGGTGAGCAGTTCTTC. It translates to CASSVTGGEQFF. This chain uses TRBV27 with TRBJ2-1; a possible D gene is TRBD1 (6 bases). CDR1 and CDR2 from the germline V gene are MNHEY and SMNVEV (reference sequence). CDR3 length equals 12 residues. The V and J ends lost 5 bases and 9 bases respectively, with 11 bases between them.

The V and J genes are TRBV5-1 and TRBJ2-1; D might be TRBD1 (6 bases). The V end was cut by 1 base, the J end by 5 bases, with 13 bases between. Germline V gives CDR1 SGHRS, CDR2 YFSETQ. This CDR3 spans 15 amino acids. CDR3 sequence: CASSLRTVSNNEQFF. The DNA for the CDR3 is TGCGCCAGCAGCTTGAGGACAGTTTCCAACAATGAGCAGTTCTTC.

This rearrangement joins TRBV21-1 to TRBJ2-3; TRBD2 was called by the table and not checked on the DNA. TRBV21-1 is assigned pseudogene status. The CDR3 sequence is 17 residues long. DNA of the CDR3: TGTGCCAGCAGCAAACCGCCTAGCGGGACTTGCACAGATACGCAGTATTTT. Translating it yields CASSKPPSGTCTDTQYF.

This chain links TRBV7-3 with TRBJ2-7, with 8 bases that match TRBD2. CDR3 size: 13 residues. Germline CDR1 is SGHTA and CDR2 is FQGTGA. The V and J ends lost 5 bases and 2 bases, in that order; junction bases with no gene match: 2. For the CDR3, the DNA is TGTGCCAGCAGCATTAGCGGGGCCTACGAGCAGTACTTC. This codes for CASSISGAYEQYF.

This clone was detected once. The V and J genes are TRBV4-1 and TRBJ2-7, with D tentatively TRBD1 (6 bases). V lost 2 bases, J lost 6 bases, and 17 bases lay in between. Germline values: CDR1 MGHRA, CDR2 YSYEKL. The CDR3 is 15 residues long. DNA of the CDR3: TGCGCCAGCAGCCAACCGGGACACCTAGGCTTCGAGCAGTACTTC. Amino acids: CASSQPGHLGFEQYF.

This clone appeared once. This rearrangement joins TRBV28 to TRBJ2-7; D gene ambiguous. The CDR3 extends over 13 amino acids. Germline loops: CDR1 MDHEN, CDR2 SYDVKM. Trimming took 2 bases from V and 1 from J, leaving 6 bases between them. CDR3: CASSLVPSYEQYF. The CDR3 bases are TGTGCCAGCAGTTTAGTCCCTTCCTACGAGCAGTACTTC.